These 15 T cell receptor beta chains share one sample of origin, sequenced in a study of T cell repertoires in cytomegalovirus infection. Antigens of these TCRs are unknown. Using its own MiXCR run on the reads, TCRdb lists one record per CDR3 protein. Among some 68,000 distinct CDR3 sequences, more than 20% were seen once, and the ten largest hold around 77%. What was sequenced was PBMCs, sequenced either directly or after in vitro stimulation (not recorded which). These receptors were obtained from a human donor in good health (CMV status not recorded). Some clones in this sample may be carry-over from other donors' samples.

The chain joins TRBV7-9 to TRBJ1-2; possibly TRBD1 for D (6 bases). The V and J ends lost 5 bases and 6 bases respectively, with 10 bases between them. The CDR3 runs to 12 residues. CDR1 SEHNR and CDR2 FQNEAQ come from the germline V gene (reference sequence). The DNA for the CDR3 is TGTGCCAGCAGCCCCAGGGGTAATGGCTACACCTTC. This gives the protein CASSPRGNGYTF.

J is TRBJ1-3 and V is TRBV7-2; D gene uncertain. CDR3 size: 15 residues. Germline V gene sequence: CDR1 SGHTA, CDR2 FQGNSA. V lost 5 bases, J lost 2 bases, and 13 bases lay in between. CDR3 DNA sequence: TGTGCCAGCAGCCATGGGGTTGCTGCTGGAAACACCATATATTTT. Its protein product is CASSHGVAAGNTIYF. Variable domain in full (rest from reference TRBV7-2 and TRBJ1-3): GAGVSQSPSNKVTEKGKDVELRCDPISGHTALYWYRQSLGQGLEFLIYFQGNSAPDKSGLPSDRFSAERTGGSVSTLTIQRTQQEDSAVYLCASSHGVAAGNTIYFGEGSWLTVV.

A word on this clonotype: This may be a read error, as it is one base from a much larger clone. V and J are TRBV12-3 or TRBV12-4 and TRBJ2-3, with 9 bases lining up with TRBD1. This CDR3 comprises 15 residues. The CDR3: CASSSWTGDGDTLYF. CDR3 DNA sequence: TGTGCCAGCAGTTCCTGGACAGGGGATGGAGATACGCTGTATTTT.

This clonotype showed up just a few times. The chain recombines TRBV7-2 with TRBJ2-6; D ambiguous. CDR1 and CDR2 from the germline V gene are SGHTA and FQGNSA. The CDR3 totals 15 residues. V gave up 0 bases and J gave up 4 bases, with 7 bases separating them. The CDR3 spells CASSLARPGANVLTF. In nucleotides, the CDR3 is TGTGCCAGCAGCTTAGCGCGCCCGGGGGCCAACGTCCTGACTTTC.

The chain joins TRBV18 to TRBJ1-4; D not certain. Germline loops: CDR1 KGHSH, CDR2 LQKENI. This CDR3 is built from 13 residues. V was clipped by 0 bases and J by 6 bases, with 5 bases between them. The CDR3: CASSPPGDEKLFF. In DNA form, the CDR3 reads TGTGCCAGCTCACCACCCGGGGATGAAAAACTGTTTTTT. Complete variable domain (other parts from reference TRBV18 and TRBJ1-4): NAGVMQNPRHLVRRRGQEARLRCSPMKGHSHVYWYRQLPEEGLKFMVYLQKENIIDESGMPKERFSAEFPKEGPSILRIQQVVRGDSAAYFCASSPPGDEKLFFGSGTQLSVL.

This clonotype was detected only a few times. The chain employs TRBV18 and TRBJ1-1; TRBD1 might be the D (6 bases). CDR1 and CDR2 from the germline V gene are KGHSH and LQKENI. The CDR3 runs 14 residues. V dropped 4 bases and J dropped 1 base, with 10 bases sitting between them. The chain's CDR3 is CASSRAGQNTEAFF. The CDR3 nucleotides read TGTGCCAGCTCACGGGCGGGACAGAACACTGAAGCTTTCTTT.

The chain uses TRBV5-1 and TRBJ2-3, with 7 bases lining up with TRBD2. The germline V gene encodes CDR1 SGHRS and CDR2 YFSETQ. Trimming took 5 bases from V and 7 from J; bases not matched to a gene: 10. The CDR3 is 14 amino acids. The chain's CDR3 is CASSFAGGINTQYF. As DNA, the CDR3 is TGCGCCAGCAGTTTCGCCGGGGGGATCAATACGCAGTATTTT.

The V call is TRBV20-1, the J call TRBJ2-3, with a tentative D call TRBD2 (6 bases). Per the germline V gene, CDR1 is DFQATT and CDR2 is SNEGSKA (reference sequence). The CDR3 contains 12 residues. The germline V and J ends were trimmed by 4 bases and 4 bases, with 9 bases remaining between them. The CDR3 is CSATPSADTQYF. The CDR3 DNA reads TGCAGTGCTACCCCTAGCGCAGATACGCAGTATTTT.

This clonotype was seen a handful of times. This chain uses TRBV13 with TRBJ2-7, with 10 bases aligning to TRBD2. The CDR3 sequence is 17 residues long. Looked up from germline, CDR1 is PRHDT and CDR2 is FYEKMQ (reference sequence). Germline trimming cut 0 bases from V and 4 bases from J; bases unmatched to any gene: 9. The CDR3: CASSLGGRLAGLYEQYV. CDR3 nucleotide sequence: TGTGCCAGCAGCTTAGGGGGACGACTAGCGGGCCTATACGAGCAGTACGTC.

The chain combines TRBV10-3 with TRBJ2-6; TRBD1 matches at 10 bases. CDR3 length: 18 amino acids. Germline V lookup: CDR1 ENHRY, CDR2 SYGVKD. With V trimmed by 4 bases and J by 0 bases, 6 bases remained unmatched. The CDR3 DNA follows: TGTGCCATCAGTGGGGGGACAGGGGCCAACTCTGGGGCCAACGTCCTGACTTTC. Translation gives CAISGGTGANSGANVLTF.

This chain links TRBV7-4 with TRBJ1-5; unclear D gene. Trimming took 2 bases from V and 1 from J, leaving 9 bases between them. This CDR3 region has 15 residues. Per germline, CDR1 SGHVT and CDR2 SQSDAQ. The CDR3 reads CASSLIWGSNQPQHF. The DNA of the CDR3 is TGTGCCAGCAGCTTAATCTGGGGAAGCAATCAGCCCCAGCATTTT.

This chain joins TRBV6-6 and TRBJ2-3; a possible D gene is TRBD2 (6 bases). Trimming cost V 0 bases and J 4 bases, with 11 bases left between them. CDR1 is MNHNY, CDR2 SVGAGI, per germline (reference sequence). The CDR3 consists of 15 residues. The CDR3 loop reads CASSYSGGRADTQYF. CDR3 DNA: TGTGCCAGCAGTTACTCCGGGGGTCGGGCAGATACGCAGTATTTT.

The chain joins TRBV23-1 to TRBJ2-5, with D possibly being TRBD1 (5 bases). TRBV23-1 falls under the ORF class, with uncertain function. V was trimmed by 5 bases and J by 2 bases, leaving 21 bases between them. The CDR3 spans 17 residues. CDR3 nucleotides: TGCGCCAGCAGTTATAGGGGAATAACCCACGGGCAAGAGACCCAGTACTTC. Translating it yields CASSYRGITHGQETQYF.

This clonotype was counted many times. The gene calls are TRBV7-2 and TRBJ1-1; the D is unclear. V was clipped by 6 bases and J by 1 base, with 9 bases between them. The germline gives CDR1 SGHTA, CDR2 FQGNSA. The CDR3 is made up of 13 amino acids. The CDR3 sequence is CASRLWSNTEAFF. DNA for the CDR3: TGTGCCAGCAGGTTGTGGTCGAACACTGAAGCTTTCTTT.

This clonotype was detected many times. The rearrangement links TRBV7-2 to TRBJ2-1, with 10 nucleotides matching TRBD2. There are 16 residues in the CDR3. Germline V CDR1 and CDR2: SGHTA, FQGNSA. Trimming cost V 1 base and J 8 bases; bases outside gene matches: 8. CDR3 DNA sequence: TGTGCCAGCAGCTTAGAAAGCGGGAGGGTCGGAGATGAGCAGTTCTTC. Translated, it gives CASSLESGRVGDEQFF.